The table lists the clone carrying this T cell receptor beta chain with a count of one. What it recognizes is unknown. The data belong to a study of glioma-infiltrating T cells. Germline V gene data show CDR1 as LNHDA and CDR2 as SQIVND (reference sequence). The CDR3 sequence is 16 residues long. Trimming removed 6 bases at V and 2 bases at J, with 17 bases between. Study observations and caveats: Above-expected tissue-blood divergence occurred in all gliomas, most in low-grade ones.

Amplification of TCR alpha and beta CDR3 regions from RNA used iRepertoire nested multiplex PCR. Tissue mRNA or PBMC total RNA, about 95-450 ng, went into one-step reverse transcription and amplification. One entry per CDR3 protein, called by TCRdb with MiXCR from the multiplex PCR reads. The sample lists 150,000 to 200,000 distinct CDR3 sequences; roughly a third were seen once. The chain has TRBV19 and TRBJ1-5; possibly TRBD1 for D (5 bases). This TCR derives from a human donor with low-grade glioma or glioblastoma, undergoing nonglioma brain surgery, or in good health (not recorded which). The sample consisted of glioma tissue, nonneoplastic brain tissue, or PBMCs (not recorded which). The CDR3 is CASSSLGEGGNQPQHF. The CDR3 nucleotides read TGTGCCAGTAGCTCCTTGGGTGAAGGGGGCAATCAGCCCCAGCATTTT.